This T cell receptor beta chain was recorded in a study of blood T cells in healthy people across ages. Then a second PCR, running about 7 to 11 cycles, was carried out with a sample-barcoded 5' primer and a J-beta primer mix. MiXCR, applied by TCRdb to the 5' RACE reads, yields one record per CDR3 protein. The table lists around 2 million distinct CDR3 sequences, 30% to 40% of them singletons, with roughly 23% in the top ten. The sample holds a few counts of this clonotype. This may be a read error, as it is one base from a much larger clone. Extraction yielded at least 5.5 micrograms of total RNA per sample. V lost 6 bases to trimming and J lost 3 bases; unmatched junction nucleotides: 9. The CDR3 has 14 residues. Germline assignment: CDR1 DFQATT and CDR2 SNEGSKA (reference sequence).

This chain joins TRBV20-1 and TRBJ2-7; TRBD1 aligns across 9 bases. This receptor was obtained from a human donor in good health. The source material was blood. The CDR3 DNA is TGCAGTGCGCGACAGGGGGGGGGCTGCTACGAGCAGTACTTC. Its translation: CSARQGGGCYEQYF.